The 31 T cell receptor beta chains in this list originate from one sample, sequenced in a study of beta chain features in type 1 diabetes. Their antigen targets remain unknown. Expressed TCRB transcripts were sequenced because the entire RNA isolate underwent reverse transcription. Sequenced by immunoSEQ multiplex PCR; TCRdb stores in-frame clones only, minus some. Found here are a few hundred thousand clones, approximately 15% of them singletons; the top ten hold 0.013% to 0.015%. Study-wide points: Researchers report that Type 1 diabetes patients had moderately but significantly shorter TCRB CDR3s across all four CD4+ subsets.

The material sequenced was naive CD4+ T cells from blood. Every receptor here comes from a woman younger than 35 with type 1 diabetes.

The CDR3 DNA is TGTGCCAGCAGCTGGGGGACTAGCGAATACGAGCAGTACGTC. Protein product: CASSWGTSEYEQYV. The chain links TRBV11-2 to TRBJ2-7; 10 bases agree with TRBD2. The length of the CDR3 is 14 residues. The V gene's germline CDR1 is SGHAT and CDR2 FQNNGV. V was clipped by 4 bases and J by 4 bases; unmatched bases: 4.

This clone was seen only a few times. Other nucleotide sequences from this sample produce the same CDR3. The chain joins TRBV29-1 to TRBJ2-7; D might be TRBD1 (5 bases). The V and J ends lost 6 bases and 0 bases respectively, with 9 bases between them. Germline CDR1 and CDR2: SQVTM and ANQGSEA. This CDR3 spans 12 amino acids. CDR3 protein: CSVLTASYEQYF. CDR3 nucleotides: TGCAGCGTCCTGACAGCCTCCTACGAGCAGTACTTC.

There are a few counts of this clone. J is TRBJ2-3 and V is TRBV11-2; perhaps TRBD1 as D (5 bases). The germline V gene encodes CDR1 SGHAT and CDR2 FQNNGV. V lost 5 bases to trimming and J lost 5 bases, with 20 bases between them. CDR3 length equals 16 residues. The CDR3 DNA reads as TGTGCCAGCAGCCACGGGTGGGCAGGGAAAGAAGATACGCAGTATTTT. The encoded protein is CASSHGWAGKEDTQYF.

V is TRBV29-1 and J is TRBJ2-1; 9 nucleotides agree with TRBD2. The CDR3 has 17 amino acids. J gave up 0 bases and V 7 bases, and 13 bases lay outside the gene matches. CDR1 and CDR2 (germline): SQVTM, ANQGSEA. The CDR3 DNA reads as TGCAGCGCTGGTTCATGGAAGCGGGGGGCCTCCTACAATGAGCAGTTCTTC. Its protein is CSAGSWKRGASYNEQFF.

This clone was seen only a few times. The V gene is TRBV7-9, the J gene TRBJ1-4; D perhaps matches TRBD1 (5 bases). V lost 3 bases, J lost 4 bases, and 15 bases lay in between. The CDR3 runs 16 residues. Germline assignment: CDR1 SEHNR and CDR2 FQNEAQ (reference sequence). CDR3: CASSLGGTVINEKLFF. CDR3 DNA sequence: TGTGCCAGCAGCTTGGGGGGGACCGTGATTAATGAAAAACTGTTTTTT.

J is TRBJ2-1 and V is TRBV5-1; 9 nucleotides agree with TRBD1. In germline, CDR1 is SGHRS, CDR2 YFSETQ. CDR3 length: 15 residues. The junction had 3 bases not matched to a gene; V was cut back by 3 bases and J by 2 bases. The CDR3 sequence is CASSSGQGPYNEQFF. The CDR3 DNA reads TGCGCCAGCAGCTCCGGACAGGGGCCCTACAATGAGCAGTTCTTC. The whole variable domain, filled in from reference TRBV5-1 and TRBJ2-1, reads KAGVTQTPRYLIKTRGQQVTLSCSPISGHRSVSWYQQTPGQGLQFLFEYFSETQRNKGNFPGRFSGRQFSNSRSEMNVSTLELGDSALYLCASSSGQGPYNEQFFGPGTRLTVL.

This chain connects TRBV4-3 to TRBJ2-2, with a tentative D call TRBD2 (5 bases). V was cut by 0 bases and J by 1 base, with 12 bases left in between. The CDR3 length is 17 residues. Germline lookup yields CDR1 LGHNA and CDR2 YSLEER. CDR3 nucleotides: TGCGCCAGCAGCCAAGATGGGCGGGTCAAGAACACCGGGGAGCTGTTTTTT. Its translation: CASSQDGRVKNTGELFF.

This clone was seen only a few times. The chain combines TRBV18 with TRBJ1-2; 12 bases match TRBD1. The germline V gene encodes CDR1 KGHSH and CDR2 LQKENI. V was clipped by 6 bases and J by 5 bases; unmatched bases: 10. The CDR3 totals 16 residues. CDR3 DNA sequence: TGTGCCAGCTCGCCGGGACAGGGGGCATTGATTTATGGCTACACCTTC. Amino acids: CASSPGQGALIYGYTF.

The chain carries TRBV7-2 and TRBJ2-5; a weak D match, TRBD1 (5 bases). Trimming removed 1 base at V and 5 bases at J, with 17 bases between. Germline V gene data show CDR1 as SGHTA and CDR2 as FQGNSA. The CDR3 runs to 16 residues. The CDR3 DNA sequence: TGTGCCAGCAGCTTAGGTCGGCAGGGTTATCGGGAGACCCAGTACTTC. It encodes CASSLGRQGYRETQYF. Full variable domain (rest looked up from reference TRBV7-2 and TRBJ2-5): GAGVSQSPSNKVTEKGKDVELRCDPISGHTALYWYRQSLGQGLEFLIYFQGNSAPDKSGLPSDRFSAERTGGSVSTLTIQRTQQEDSAVYLCASSLGRQGYRETQYFGPGTRLLVL.

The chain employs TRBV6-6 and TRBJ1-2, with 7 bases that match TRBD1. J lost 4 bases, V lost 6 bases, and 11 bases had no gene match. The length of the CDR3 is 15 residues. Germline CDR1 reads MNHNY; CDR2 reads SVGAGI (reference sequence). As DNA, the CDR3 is TGTGCCAGCAGCCGCCGGGACAGAAATTCCTATGGCTACACCTTC. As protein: CASSRRDRNSYGYTF.

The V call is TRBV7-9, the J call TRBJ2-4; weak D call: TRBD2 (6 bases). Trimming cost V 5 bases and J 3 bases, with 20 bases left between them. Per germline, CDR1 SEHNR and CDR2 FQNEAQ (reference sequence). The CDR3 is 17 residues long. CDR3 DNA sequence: TGTGCCAGCAGCCGGCCCGGGACTCAGGACGTCAAAAACATTCAGTACTTC. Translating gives CASSRPGTQDVKNIQYF. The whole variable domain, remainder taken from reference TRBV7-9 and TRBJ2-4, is DTGVSQNPRHKITKRGQNVTFRCDPISEHNRLYWYRQTLGQGPEFLTYFQNEAQLEKSRLLSDRFSAERPKGSFSTLEIQRTEQGDSAMYLCASSRPGTQDVKNIQYFGAGTRLSVL.

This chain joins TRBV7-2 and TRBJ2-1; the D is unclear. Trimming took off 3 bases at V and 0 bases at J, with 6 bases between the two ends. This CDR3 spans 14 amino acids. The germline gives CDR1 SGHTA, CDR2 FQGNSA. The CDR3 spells CASSFPYSYNEQFF. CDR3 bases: TGTGCCAGCAGCTTCCCCTACTCCTACAATGAGCAGTTCTTC.

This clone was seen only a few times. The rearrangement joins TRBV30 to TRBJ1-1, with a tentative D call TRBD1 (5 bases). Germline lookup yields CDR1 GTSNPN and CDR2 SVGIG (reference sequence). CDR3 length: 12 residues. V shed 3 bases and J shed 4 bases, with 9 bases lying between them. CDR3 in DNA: TGTGCCTGGAGCTCAGGGTCCACTGAAGCTTTCTTT. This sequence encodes CAWSSGSTEAFF.

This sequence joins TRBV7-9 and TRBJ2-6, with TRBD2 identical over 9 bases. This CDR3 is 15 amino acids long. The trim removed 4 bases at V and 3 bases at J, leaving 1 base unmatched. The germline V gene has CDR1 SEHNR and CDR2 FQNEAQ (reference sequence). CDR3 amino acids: CASSSLAGGANVLTF. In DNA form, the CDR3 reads TGTGCCAGCAGCTCACTAGCGGGTGGGGCCAACGTCCTGACTTTC.

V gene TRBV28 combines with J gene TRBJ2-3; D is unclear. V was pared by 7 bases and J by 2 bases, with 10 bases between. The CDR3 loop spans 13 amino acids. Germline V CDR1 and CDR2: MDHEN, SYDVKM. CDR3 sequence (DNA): TGTGCCAGCAAGTGGAGCAACACAGATACGCAGTATTTT. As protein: CASKWSNTDTQYF.

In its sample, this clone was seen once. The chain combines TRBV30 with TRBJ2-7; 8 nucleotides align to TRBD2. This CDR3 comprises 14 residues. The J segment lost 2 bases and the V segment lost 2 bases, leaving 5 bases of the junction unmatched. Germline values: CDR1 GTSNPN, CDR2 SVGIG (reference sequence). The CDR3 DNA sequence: TGTGCCTGGAGTAAGCGGGAGTACCCCTACGAGCAGTACGTC. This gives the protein CAWSKREYPYEQYV.

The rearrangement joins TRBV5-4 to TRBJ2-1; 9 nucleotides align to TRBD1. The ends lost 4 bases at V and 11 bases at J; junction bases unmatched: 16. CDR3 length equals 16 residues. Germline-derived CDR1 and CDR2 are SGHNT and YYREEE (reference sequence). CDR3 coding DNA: TGTGCCAGCAGCCCCCGGGGCGGGACAGGGCATAATCAGCAGTTCTTC. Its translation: CASSPRGGTGHNQQFF.

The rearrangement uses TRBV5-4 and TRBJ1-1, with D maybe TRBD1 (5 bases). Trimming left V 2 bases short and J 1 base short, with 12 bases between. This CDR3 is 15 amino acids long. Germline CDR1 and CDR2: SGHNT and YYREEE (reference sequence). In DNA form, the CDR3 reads TGTGCCAGCAGCTTCGGTCAGGGTTGGAACACTGAAGCTTTCTTT. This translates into CASSFGQGWNTEAFF.

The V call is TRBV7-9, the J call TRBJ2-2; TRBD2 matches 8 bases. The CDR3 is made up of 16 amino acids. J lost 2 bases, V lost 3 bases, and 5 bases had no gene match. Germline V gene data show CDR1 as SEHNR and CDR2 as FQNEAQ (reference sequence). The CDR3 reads CASSFSGGHNTGELFF. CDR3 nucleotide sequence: TGTGCCAGCAGCTTCAGCGGGGGTCATAACACCGGGGAGCTGTTTTTT.

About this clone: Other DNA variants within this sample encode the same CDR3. The CDR3 sequence: CAWSAGGDTQYF. For the CDR3, the DNA is TGTGCCTGGAGTGCGGGAGGAGATACGCAGTATTTT. This chain links TRBV30 with TRBJ2-3, with 7 bases identical to TRBD2. The germline V gene encodes CDR1 GTSNPN and CDR2 SVGIG (reference sequence). V lost 1 base and J lost 5; bases outside the gene matches: 0. The CDR3 totals 12 residues.

CDR3 DNA: TGTGCCAGCAGCCAGTCCGGCCGGGTCGGCTACACCTTC. Translating it yields CASSQSGRVGYTF. The genes are TRBV14 and TRBJ1-2; D gene uncertain. V was cut by 3 bases and J by 8 bases, with 13 bases left in between. There are 13 residues in the CDR3. Germline V gives CDR1 SGHDN, CDR2 FVKESK.

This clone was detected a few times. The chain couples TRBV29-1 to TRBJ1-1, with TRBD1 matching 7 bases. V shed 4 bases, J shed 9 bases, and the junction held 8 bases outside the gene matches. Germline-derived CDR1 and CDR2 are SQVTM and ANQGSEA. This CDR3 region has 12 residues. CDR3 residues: CSVGDSRGQAFF. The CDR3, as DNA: TGCAGCGTTGGGGACAGCCGAGGACAAGCTTTCTTT.

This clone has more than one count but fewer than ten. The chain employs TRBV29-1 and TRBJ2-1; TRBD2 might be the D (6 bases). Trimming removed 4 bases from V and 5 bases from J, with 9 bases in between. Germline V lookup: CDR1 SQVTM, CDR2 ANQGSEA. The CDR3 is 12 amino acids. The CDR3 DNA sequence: TGCAGCGTTGGTGTAGCGGACAATGAGCAGTTCTTC. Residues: CSVGVADNEQFF.

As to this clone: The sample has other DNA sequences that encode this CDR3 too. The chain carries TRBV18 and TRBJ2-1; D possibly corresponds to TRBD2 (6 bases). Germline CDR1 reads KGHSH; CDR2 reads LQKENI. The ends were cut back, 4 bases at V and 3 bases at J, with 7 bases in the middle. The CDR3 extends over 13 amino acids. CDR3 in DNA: TGTGCCAGCTCACTGGGACTCTACAATGAGCAGTTCTTC. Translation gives CASSLGLYNEQFF.

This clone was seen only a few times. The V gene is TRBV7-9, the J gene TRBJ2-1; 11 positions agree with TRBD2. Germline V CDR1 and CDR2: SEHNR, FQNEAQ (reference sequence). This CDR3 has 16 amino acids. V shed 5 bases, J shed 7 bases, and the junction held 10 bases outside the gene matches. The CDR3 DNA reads TGTGCCAGCAGCCAACCACTAGCGGGAGCAGCAAATGAGCAGTTCTTC. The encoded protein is CASSQPLAGAANEQFF. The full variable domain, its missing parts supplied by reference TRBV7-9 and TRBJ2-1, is DTGVSQNPRHKITKRGQNVTFRCDPISEHNRLYWYRQTLGQGPEFLTYFQNEAQLEKSRLLSDRFSAERPKGSFSTLEIQRTEQGDSAMYLCASSQPLAGAANEQFFGPGTRLTVL.

The CDR3, as DNA: TGTGCCAGCTATGGTCCAGCGGGAGGGGGATTGTTCTTC. Amino acids: CASYGPAGGGLFF. This chain joins TRBV7-9 and TRBJ2-1; 10 bases are a match to TRBD2. The CDR3 loop spans 13 amino acids. V dropped 8 bases and J dropped 15; count of bases not matched to a gene: 13. Germline CDR1 SEHNR, CDR2 FQNEAQ (reference sequence).

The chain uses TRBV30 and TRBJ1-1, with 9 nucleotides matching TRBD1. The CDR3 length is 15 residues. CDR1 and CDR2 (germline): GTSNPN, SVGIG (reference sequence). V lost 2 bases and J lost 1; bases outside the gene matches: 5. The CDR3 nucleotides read TGTGCCTGGAGTCGGACAGGGGCTGGGAACACTGAAGCTTTCTTT. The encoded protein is CAWSRTGAGNTEAFF.

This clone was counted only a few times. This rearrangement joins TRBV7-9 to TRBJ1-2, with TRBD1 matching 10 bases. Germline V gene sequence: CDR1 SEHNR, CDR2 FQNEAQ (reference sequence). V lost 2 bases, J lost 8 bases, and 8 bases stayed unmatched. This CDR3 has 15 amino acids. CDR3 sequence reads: CASSLSGTGEGGYTF. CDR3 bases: TGTGCCAGCAGCTTAAGCGGGACAGGGGAAGGAGGCTACACCTTC.

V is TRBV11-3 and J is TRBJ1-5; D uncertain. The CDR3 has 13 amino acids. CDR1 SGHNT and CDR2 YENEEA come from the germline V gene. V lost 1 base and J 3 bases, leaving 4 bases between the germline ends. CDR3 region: CASSLGHNQPQHF. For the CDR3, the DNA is TGTGCCAGCAGCTTAGGACACAATCAGCCCCAGCATTTT.

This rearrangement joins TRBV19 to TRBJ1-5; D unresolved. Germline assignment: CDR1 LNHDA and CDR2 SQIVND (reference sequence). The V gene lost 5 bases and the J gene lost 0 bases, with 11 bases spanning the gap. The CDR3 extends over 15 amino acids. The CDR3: CASSPVGSSNQPQHF. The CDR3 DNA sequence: TGTGCCAGTAGTCCCGTCGGGAGTAGCAATCAGCCCCAGCATTTT.

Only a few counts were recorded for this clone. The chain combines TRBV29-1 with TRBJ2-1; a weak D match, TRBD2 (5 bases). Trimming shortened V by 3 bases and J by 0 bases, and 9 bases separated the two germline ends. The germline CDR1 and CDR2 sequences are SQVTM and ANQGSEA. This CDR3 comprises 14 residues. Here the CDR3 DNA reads TGCAGCGTTGAGACTGGGAGCTCCTACAATGAGCAGTTCTTC. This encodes CSVETGSSYNEQFF.